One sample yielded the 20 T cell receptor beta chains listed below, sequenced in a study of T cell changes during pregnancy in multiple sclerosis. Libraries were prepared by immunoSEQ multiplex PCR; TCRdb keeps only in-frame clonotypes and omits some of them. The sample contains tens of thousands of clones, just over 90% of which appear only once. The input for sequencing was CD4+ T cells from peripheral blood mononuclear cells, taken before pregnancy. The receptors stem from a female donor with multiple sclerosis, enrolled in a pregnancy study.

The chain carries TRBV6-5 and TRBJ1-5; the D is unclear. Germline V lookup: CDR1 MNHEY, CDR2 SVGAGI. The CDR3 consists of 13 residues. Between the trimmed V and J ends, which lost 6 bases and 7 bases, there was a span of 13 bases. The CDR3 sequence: CASSPTPGQPQHF. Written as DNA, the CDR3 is TGTGCCAGCAGCCCAACCCCCGGGCAGCCCCAGCATTTT.

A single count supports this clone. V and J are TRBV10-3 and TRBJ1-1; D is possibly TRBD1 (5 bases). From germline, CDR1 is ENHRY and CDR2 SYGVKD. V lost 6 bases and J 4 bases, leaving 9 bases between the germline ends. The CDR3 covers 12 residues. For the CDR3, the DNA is TGTGCCATCAGAGGGGTGCGCACTGAAGCTTTCTTT. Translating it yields CAIRGVRTEAFF.

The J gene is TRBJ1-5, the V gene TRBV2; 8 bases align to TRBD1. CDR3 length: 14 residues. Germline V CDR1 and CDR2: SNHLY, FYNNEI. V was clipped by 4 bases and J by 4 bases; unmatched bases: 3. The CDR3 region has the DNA TGTGCCAGCAGTGCGGGACAGGCTAATCAGCCCCAGCATTTT. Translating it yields CASSAGQANQPQHF.

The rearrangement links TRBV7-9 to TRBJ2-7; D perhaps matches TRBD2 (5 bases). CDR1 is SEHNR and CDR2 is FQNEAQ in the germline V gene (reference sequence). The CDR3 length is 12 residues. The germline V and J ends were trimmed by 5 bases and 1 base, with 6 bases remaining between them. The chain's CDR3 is CASSPGSYEQYF. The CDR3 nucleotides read TGTGCCAGCAGCCCGGGGTCCTACGAGCAGTACTTC.

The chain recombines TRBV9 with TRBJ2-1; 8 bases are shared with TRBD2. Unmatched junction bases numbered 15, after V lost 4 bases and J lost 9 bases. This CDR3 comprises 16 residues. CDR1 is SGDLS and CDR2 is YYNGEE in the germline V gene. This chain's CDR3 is CASSQVPAGEVGEQFF. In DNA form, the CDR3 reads TGTGCCAGCAGCCAGGTCCCAGCGGGAGAGGTAGGTGAGCAGTTCTTC.

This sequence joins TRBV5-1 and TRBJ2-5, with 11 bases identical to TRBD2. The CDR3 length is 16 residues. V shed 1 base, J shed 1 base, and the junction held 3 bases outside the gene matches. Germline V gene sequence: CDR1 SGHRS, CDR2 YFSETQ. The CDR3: CASSLRLAGGQETQYF. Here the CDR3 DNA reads TGCGCCAGCAGCTTGAGGCTAGCGGGAGGCCAAGAGACCCAGTACTTC.

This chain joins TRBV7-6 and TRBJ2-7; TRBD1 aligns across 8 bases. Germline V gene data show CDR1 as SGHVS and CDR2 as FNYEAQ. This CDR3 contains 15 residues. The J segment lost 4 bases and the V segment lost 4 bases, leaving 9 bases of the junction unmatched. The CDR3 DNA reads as TGTGCCAGCAGCTCCCTCAGGGGGCCCTTTTACGAGCAGTACTTC. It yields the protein CASSSLRGPFYEQYF.

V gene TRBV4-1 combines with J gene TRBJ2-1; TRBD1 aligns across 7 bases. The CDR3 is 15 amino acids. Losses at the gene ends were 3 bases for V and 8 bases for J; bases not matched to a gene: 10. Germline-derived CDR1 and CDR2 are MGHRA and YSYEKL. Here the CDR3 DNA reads TGCGCCAGCAGCCACCGGGACAGACTTATGGATGAGCAGTTCTTC. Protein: CASSHRDRLMDEQFF.

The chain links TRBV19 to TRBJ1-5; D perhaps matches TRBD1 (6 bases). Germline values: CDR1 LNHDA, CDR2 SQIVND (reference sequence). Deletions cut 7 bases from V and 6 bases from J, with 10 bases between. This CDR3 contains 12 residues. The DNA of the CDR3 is TGTGCCAGTAAGGGGGAGGGTCAGCCCCAGCATTTT. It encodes CASKGEGQPQHF.

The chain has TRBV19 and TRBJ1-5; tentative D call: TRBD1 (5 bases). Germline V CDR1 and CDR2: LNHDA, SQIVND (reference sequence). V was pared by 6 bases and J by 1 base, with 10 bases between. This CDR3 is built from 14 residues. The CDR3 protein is CASSARGSNQPQHF. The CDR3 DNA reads TGTGCCAGTAGCGCTCGGGGGAGCAATCAGCCCCAGCATTTT.

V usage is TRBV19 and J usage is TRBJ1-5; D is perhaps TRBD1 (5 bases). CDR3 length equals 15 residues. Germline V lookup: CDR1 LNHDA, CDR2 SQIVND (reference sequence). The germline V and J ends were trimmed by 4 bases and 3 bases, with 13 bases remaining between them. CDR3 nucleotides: TGTGCCAGTAGTAGCCCTCCCAGGGACAATCAGCCCCAGCATTTT. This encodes CASSSPPRDNQPQHF.

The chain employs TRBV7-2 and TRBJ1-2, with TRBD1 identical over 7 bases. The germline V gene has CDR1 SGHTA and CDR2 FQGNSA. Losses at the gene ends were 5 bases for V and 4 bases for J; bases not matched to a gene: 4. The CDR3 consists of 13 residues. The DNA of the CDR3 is TGTGCCAGCAGCCCGGGACAGAGCTATGGCTACACCTTC. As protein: CASSPGQSYGYTF.

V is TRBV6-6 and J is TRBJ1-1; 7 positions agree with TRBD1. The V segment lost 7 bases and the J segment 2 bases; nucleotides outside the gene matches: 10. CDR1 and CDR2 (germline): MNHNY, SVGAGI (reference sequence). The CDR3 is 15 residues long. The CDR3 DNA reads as TGTGCCAGCAATCCTCGGGACAGACTCAACACTGAAGCTTTCTTT. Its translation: CASNPRDRLNTEAFF.

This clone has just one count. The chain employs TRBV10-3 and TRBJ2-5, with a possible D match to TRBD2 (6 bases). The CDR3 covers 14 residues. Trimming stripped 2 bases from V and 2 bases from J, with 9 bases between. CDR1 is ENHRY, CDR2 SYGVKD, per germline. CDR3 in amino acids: CAISEASAQETQYF. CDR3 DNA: TGTGCCATCAGTGAGGCTAGCGCGCAAGAGACCCAGTACTTC.

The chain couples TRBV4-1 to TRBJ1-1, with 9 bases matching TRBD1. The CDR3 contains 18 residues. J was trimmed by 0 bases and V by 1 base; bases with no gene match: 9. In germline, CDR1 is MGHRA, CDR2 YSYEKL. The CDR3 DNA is TGCGCCAGCAGCCAAGCCCACAGGGGGCAACGGATGAACACTGAAGCTTTCTTT. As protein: CASSQAHRGQRMNTEAFF.

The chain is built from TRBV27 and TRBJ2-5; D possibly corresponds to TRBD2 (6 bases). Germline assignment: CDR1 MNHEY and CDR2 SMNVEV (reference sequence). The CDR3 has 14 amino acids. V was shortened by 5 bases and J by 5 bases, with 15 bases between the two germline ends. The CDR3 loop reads CASSAKTTSETQYF. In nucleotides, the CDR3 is TGTGCCAGCAGTGCAAAAACTACTAGCGAGACCCAGTACTTC.

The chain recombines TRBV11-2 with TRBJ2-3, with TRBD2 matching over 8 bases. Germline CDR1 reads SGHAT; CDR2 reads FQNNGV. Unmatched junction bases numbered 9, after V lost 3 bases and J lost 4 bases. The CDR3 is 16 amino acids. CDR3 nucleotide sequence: TGTGCCAGCAGCTTTGTCGCGGGAGGTTCGGCAGATACGCAGTATTTT. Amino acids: CASSFVAGGSADTQYF.

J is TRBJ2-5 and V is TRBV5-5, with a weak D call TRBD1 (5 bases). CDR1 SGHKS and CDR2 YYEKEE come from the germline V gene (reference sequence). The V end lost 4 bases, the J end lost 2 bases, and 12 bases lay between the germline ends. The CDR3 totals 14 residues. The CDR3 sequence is CASSPRTSQETQYF. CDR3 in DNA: TGTGCCAGCAGCCCGAGGACATCGCAAGAGACCCAGTACTTC.

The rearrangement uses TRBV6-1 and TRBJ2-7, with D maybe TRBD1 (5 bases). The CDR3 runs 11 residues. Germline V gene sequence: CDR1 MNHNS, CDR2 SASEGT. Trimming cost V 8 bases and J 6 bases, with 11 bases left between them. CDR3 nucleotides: TGTGCCAGCCCCCTGGGGCTCGAGCAGTACTTC. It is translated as CASPLGLEQYF.

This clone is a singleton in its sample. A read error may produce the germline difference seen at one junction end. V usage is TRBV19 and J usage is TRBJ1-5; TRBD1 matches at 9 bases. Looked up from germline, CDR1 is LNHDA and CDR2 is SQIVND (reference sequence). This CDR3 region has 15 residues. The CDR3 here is CASSIGGTGKEPQHF. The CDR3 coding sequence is TGTGCCAGCAGTATAGGGGGGACAGGGAAGGAGCCCCAGCATTTT.